The 13 T cell receptor beta chains presented below share a single source sample, sequenced in a study of early T cells in non-severe SARS-CoV-2 infection. MiXCR was run by TCRdb on the 5' RACE reads, yielding one entry per CDR3 protein. The sample consists of some 42,000 distinct CDR3 sequences, about 6.5% of them appearing once. This sample comprised whole blood, obtained at baseline. The origin of the receptors is an adult who was a healthcare worker with PCR-confirmed SARS-CoV-2 infection or an uninfected control (not recorded which).

This chain connects TRBV6-2 or TRBV6-3 to TRBJ2-5; possibly TRBD2 for D (6 bases). With 6 bases removed from V and 2 bases from J, the gap between germline ends came to 10 bases. Germline V lookup: CDR1 MNHEY, CDR2 SVGEGT. The CDR3 runs 13 residues. The chain's CDR3 is CASRDYPQETQYF. In nucleotides, the CDR3 is TGTGCCAGCAGGGACTACCCTCAAGAGACCCAGTACTTC.

V gene TRBV7-2 combines with J gene TRBJ2-3, with 11 nucleotides matching TRBD2. Trimming removed 2 bases from V and 4 bases from J; junction bases left unmatched: 2. Per the germline V gene, CDR1 is SGHTA and CDR2 is FQGNSA. The CDR3 loop spans 15 amino acids. The CDR3 nucleotides are TGTGCCAGCAGCTTAACTAGCGGGGGCCCAGATACGCAGTATTTT. This encodes CASSLTSGGPDTQYF.

The chain is built from TRBV29-1 and TRBJ2-5, with 13 bases aligning to TRBD2. The germline gives CDR1 SQVTM, CDR2 ANQGSEA. This CDR3 is 16 amino acids long. V lost 6 bases and J lost 2; bases outside the gene matches: 9. This CDR3 reads CSVRGLAGAIQETQYF. The CDR3 nucleotides read TGCAGCGTCCGTGGACTAGCGGGGGCAATTCAAGAGACCCAGTACTTC.

The V call is TRBV4-3, the J call TRBJ2-2, with a possible D match to TRBD1 (6 bases). The CDR3 loop spans 17 amino acids. Between the trimmed V and J ends, which lost 0 bases and 6 bases, there was a span of 17 bases. The germline V gene has CDR1 LGHNA and CDR2 YSLEER. CDR3 amino acids: CASSQEWRQVLPGELFF. The CDR3, as DNA: TGCGCCAGCAGCCAAGAATGGAGACAGGTGTTACCCGGGGAGCTGTTTTTT.

The V gene is TRBV6-2 or TRBV6-3, the J gene TRBJ1-1, with 7 bases that match TRBD1. CDR1 and CDR2 (germline): MNHEY, SVGEGT. Germline trimming cut 2 bases from V and 0 bases from J; bases unmatched to any gene: 9. The length of the CDR3 is 17 residues. This chain's CDR3 is CASSYLATGVMNTEAFF. For the CDR3, the DNA is TGTGCCAGCAGTTACCTCGCTACAGGGGTCATGAACACTGAAGCTTTCTTT.

The chain joins TRBV25-1 to TRBJ2-7; 7 nucleotides agree with TRBD1. The J segment lost 6 bases and the V segment lost 1 base, leaving 6 bases of the junction unmatched. Germline CDR1 and CDR2: MGHDK and SYGVNS. The CDR3 sequence is 14 residues long. The CDR3 protein is CASSESGQVLEQYF. DNA of the CDR3: TGTGCCAGCAGTGAATCCGGACAGGTTCTCGAGCAGTACTTC.

This clonotype was observed many times. The chain joins TRBV3-1 to TRBJ2-1; TRBD2 matches 12 bases. The CDR3 has 15 residues. The J segment lost 7 bases and the V segment lost 3 bases, leaving 4 bases of the junction unmatched. Germline V CDR1 and CDR2: LGHDT, YNNKEL (reference sequence). The CDR3 bases are TGTGCCAGCAGCCACTCTAGCGGGGGGGCGAATGAGCAGTTCTTC. As protein: CASSHSSGGANEQFF.

The CDR3 loop reads CASSRGATAGYTF. Here the CDR3 DNA reads TGTGCCAGCAGCCGGGGGGCGACAGCTGGCTACACCTTC. The genes are TRBV3-1 and TRBJ1-2; a weak D match, TRBD1 (6 bases). Per the germline V gene, CDR1 is LGHDT and CDR2 is YNNKEL (reference sequence). The V and J ends lost 4 bases and 7 bases respectively, with 13 bases between them. The CDR3 runs 13 residues.

The sample holds many counts of this clonotype. The chain combines TRBV24-1 with TRBJ2-5; D is ambiguous. V was trimmed by 4 bases and J by 4 bases, leaving 9 bases between them. Germline assignment: CDR1 KGHDR and CDR2 SFDVKD. The CDR3 is 13 amino acids. CDR3 residues: CATSDPPIETQYF. The CDR3 DNA follows: TGTGCCACCAGTGACCCCCCGATAGAGACCCAGTACTTC.

This clonotype was counted between two and nine times. V is TRBV7-2 and J is TRBJ1-1; D ambiguous. This CDR3 contains 14 residues. Per the germline V gene, CDR1 is SGHTA and CDR2 is FQGNSA. Trimming removed 0 bases from V and 1 base from J, with 6 bases in between. CDR3 in DNA: TGTGCCAGCAGCTTAGCAGGCTCGAACACTGAAGCTTTCTTT. Protein sequence: CASSLAGSNTEAFF. Filled out from reference TRBV7-2 and TRBJ1-1, the complete variable domain reads GAGVSQSPSNKVTEKGKDVELRCDPISGHTALYWYRQSLGQGLEFLIYFQGNSAPDKSGLPSDRFSAERTGGSVSTLTIQRTQQEDSAVYLCASSLAGSNTEAFFGQGTRLTVV.

This clonotype was seen ten or more times. The chain uses TRBV5-1 and TRBJ1-2; D gene unclear. Germline CDR1 and CDR2: SGHRS and YFSETQ. V lost 4 bases and J 5 bases, leaving 12 bases between the germline ends. The CDR3 is made up of 13 amino acids. CDR3 bases: TGCGCCAGCAGCCCGAACTTAGGATATGGCTACACCTTC. Translation: CASSPNLGYGYTF.

The sample holds many counts of this clonotype. The V gene is TRBV20-1, the J gene TRBJ1-5; D call uncertain. CDR1 is DFQATT, CDR2 SNEGSKA, per germline (reference sequence). The CDR3 runs 19 residues. The V and J ends lost 0 bases and 6 bases respectively, with 27 bases between them. This CDR3 reads CSARDDGIWVKGSGQPQHF. CDR3 nucleotide sequence: TGCAGTGCTAGAGATGACGGAATTTGGGTAAAGGGATCGGGTCAGCCCCAGCATTTT.

This clonotype was recorded many times. The chain uses TRBV12-3 or TRBV12-4 and TRBJ1-2, with a weak D call TRBD1 (5 bases). CDR3 length equals 15 residues. Trimming pared 1 base from V and 4 bases from J, leaving 13 bases between. The CDR3 region is CASSLEGALVYGYTF. CDR3 coding DNA: TGTGCCAGCAGTTTAGAAGGGGCTTTGGTCTATGGCTACACCTTC.